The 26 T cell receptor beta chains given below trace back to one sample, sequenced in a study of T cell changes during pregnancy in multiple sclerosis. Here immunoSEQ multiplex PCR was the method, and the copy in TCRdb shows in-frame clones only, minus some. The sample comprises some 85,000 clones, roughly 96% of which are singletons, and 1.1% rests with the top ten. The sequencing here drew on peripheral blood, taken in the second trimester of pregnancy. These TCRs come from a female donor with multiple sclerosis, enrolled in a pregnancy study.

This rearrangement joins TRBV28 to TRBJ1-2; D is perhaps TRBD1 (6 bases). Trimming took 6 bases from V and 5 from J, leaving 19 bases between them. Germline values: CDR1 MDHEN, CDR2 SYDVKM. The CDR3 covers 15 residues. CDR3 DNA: TGTGCCAGCAGCACCGGGGGGCAGACAGTGTATGGCTACACCTTC. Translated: CASSTGGQTVYGYTF.

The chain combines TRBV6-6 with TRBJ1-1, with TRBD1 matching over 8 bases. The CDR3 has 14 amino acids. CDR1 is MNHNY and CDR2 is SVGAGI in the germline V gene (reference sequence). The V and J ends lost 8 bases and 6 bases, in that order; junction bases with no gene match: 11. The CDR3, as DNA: TGTGCCAGCGACTGGGGACAACAGGGGGCTGAAGCTTTCTTT. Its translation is CASDWGQQGAEAFF.

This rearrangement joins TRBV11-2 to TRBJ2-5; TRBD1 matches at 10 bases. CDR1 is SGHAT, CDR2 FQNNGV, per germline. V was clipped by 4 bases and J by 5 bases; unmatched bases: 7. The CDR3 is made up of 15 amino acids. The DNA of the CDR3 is TGTGCCAGCAGCTCCGGGACAGGGGTTCATGAGACCCAGTACTTC. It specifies CASSSGTGVHETQYF.

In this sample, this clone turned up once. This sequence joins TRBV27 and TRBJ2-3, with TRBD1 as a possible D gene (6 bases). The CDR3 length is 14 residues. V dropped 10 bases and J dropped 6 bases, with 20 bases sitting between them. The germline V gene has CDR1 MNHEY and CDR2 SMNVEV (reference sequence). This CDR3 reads CATSGAAPPDTQYF. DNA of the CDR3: TGTGCCACCTCAGGGGCGGCCCCCCCCGATACGCAGTATTTT.

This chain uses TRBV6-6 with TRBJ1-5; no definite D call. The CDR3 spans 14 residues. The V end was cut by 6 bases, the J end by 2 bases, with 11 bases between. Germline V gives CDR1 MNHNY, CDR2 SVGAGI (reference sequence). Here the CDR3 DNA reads TGTGCCAGCAGACCTCCCGAGGGCAATCAGCCCCAGCATTTT. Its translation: CASRPPEGNQPQHF.

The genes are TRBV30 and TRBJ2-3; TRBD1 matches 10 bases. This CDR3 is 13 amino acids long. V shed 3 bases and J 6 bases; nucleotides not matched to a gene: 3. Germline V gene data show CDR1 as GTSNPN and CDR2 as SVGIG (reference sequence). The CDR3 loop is CAWSGTGVDTQYF. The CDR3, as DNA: TGTGCCTGGAGCGGGACAGGGGTTGATACGCAGTATTTT.

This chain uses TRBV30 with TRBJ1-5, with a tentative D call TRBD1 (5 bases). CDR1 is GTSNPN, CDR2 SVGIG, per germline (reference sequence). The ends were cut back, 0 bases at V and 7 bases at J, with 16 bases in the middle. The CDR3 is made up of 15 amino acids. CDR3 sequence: CAWSVSVGAHQPQHF. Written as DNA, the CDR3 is TGTGCCTGGAGTGTATCGGTAGGGGCGCACCAGCCCCAGCATTTT.

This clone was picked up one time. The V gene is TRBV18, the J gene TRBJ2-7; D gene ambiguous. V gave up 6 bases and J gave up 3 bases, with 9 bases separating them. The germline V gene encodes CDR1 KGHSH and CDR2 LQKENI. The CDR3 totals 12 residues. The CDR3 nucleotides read TGTGCCAGCTCGCCCACATACTACGAGCAGTACTTC. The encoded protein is CASSPTYYEQYF.

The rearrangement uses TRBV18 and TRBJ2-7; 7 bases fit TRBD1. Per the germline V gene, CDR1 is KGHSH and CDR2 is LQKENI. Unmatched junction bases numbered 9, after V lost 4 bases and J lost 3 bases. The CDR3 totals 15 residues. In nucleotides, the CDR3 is TGTGCCAGCTCACTAGACCGGGACAGCTTCTACGAGCAGTACTTC. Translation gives CASSLDRDSFYEQYF.

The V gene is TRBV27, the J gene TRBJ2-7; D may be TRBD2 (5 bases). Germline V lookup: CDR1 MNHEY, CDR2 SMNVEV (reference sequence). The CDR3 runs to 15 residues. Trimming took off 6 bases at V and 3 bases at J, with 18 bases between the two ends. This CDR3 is CASSRNPTLGYEQYF. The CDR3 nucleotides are TGTGCCAGCAGCCGCAATCCGACACTAGGCTACGAGCAGTACTTC.

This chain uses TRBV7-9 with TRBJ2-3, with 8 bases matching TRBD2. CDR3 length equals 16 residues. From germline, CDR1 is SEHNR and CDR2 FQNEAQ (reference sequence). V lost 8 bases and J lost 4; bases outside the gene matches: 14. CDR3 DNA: TGTGCCAGCCGGGGGGGAGACCAAATGAAGTCAGATACGCAGTATTTT. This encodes CASRGGDQMKSDTQYF.

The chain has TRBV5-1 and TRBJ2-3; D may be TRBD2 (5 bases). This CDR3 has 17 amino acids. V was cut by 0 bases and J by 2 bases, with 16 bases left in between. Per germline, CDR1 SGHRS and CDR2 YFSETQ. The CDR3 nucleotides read TGCGCCAGCAGCTTGGCTGGCGGAGGAAGGGCCACAGATACGCAGTATTTT. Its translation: CASSLAGGGRATDTQYF.

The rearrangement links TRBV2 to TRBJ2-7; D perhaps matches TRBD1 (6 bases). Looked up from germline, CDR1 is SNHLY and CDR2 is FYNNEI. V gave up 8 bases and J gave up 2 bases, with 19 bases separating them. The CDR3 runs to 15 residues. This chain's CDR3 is CASPRKTGEAYEQYF. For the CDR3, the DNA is TGTGCCAGCCCCAGGAAGACAGGCGAAGCCTACGAGCAGTACTTC.

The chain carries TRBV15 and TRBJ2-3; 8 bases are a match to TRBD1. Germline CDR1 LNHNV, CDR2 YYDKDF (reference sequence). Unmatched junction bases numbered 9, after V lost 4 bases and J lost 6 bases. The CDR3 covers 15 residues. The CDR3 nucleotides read TGTGCCACCAGCACCAGGACAGGGAGGATGGATACGCAGTATTTT. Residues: CATSTRTGRMDTQYF.

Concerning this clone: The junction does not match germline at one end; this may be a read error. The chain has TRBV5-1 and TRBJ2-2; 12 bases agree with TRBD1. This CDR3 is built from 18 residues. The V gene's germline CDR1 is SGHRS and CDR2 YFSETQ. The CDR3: CASSLEGTGGPYTGELLF. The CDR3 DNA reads TGCGCCAGCAGCTTGGAGGGGACAGGGGGCCCTTACACCGGGGAGCTGCTTTTT.

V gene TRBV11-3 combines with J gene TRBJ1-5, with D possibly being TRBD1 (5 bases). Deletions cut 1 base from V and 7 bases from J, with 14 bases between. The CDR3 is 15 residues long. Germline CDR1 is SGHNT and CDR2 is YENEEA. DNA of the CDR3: TGTGCCAGCAGCTTAGGGGGGGAGAAAGGACAGCCCCAGCATTTT. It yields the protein CASSLGGEKGQPQHF.

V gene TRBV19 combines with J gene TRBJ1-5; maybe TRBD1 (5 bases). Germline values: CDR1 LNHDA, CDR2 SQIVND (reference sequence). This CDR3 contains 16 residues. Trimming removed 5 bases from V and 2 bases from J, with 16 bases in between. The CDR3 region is CASSGGILAGNQPQHF. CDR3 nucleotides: TGTGCCAGTAGTGGGGGGATTCTGGCGGGCAATCAGCCCCAGCATTTT.

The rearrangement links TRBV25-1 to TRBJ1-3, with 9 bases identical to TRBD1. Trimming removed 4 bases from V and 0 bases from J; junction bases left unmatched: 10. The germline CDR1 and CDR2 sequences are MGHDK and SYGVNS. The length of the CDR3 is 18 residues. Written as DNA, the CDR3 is TGTGCCAGCAGTGCCCCGATTGACAGGGGGAGCTCTGGAAACACCATATATTTT. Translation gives CASSAPIDRGSSGNTIYF.

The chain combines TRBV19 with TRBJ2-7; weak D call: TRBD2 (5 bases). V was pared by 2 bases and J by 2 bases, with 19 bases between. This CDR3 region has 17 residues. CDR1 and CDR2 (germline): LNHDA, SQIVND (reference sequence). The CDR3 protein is CASSIKSIRAGTYEQYF. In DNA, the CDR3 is TGTGCCAGTAGTATAAAGTCGATAAGGGCCGGGACCTACGAGCAGTACTTC.

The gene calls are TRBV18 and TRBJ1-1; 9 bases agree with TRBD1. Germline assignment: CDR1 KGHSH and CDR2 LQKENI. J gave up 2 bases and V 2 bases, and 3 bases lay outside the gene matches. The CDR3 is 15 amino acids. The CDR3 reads CASSPRGQGNTEAFF. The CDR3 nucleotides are TGTGCCAGCTCACCAAGGGGACAGGGTAACACTGAAGCTTTCTTT.

The CDR3 sequence: CASSEARLSFEQYF. Here the CDR3 DNA reads TGTGCCAGCAGTGAAGCCCGCCTTAGCTTCGAGCAGTACTTC. The chain couples TRBV6-1 to TRBJ2-7; D ambiguous. V lost 0 bases to trimming and J lost 6 bases, with 12 bases between them. Germline assignment: CDR1 MNHNS and CDR2 SASEGT. This CDR3 contains 14 residues.

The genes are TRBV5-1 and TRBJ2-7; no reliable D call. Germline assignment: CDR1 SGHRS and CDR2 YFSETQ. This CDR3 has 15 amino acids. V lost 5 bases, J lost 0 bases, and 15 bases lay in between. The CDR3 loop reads CASRFSIQSSYEQYF. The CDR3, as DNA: TGCGCCAGCAGGTTCAGCATACAGAGCTCCTACGAGCAGTACTTC.

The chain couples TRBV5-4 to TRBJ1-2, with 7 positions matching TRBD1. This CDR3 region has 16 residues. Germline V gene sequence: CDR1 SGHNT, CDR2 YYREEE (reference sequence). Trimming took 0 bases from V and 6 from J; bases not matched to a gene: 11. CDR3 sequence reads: CASSLADRVSVDGYTF. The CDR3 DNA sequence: TGTGCCAGCAGCTTGGCCGACAGGGTTAGTGTTGATGGCTACACCTTC. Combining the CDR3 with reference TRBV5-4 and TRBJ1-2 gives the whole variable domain ETGVTQSPTHLIKTRGQQVTLRCSSQSGHNTVSWYQQALGQGPQFIFQYYREEENGRGNFPPRFSGLQFPNYSSELNVNALELDDSALYLCASSLADRVSVDGYTFGSGTRLTVV.

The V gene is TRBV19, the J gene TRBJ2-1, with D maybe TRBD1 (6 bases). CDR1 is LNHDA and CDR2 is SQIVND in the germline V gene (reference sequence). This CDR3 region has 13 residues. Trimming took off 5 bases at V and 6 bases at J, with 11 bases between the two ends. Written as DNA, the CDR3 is TGTGCCAGTAGTGGGGACAACGGCAATGAGCAGTTCTTC. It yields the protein CASSGDNGNEQFF.

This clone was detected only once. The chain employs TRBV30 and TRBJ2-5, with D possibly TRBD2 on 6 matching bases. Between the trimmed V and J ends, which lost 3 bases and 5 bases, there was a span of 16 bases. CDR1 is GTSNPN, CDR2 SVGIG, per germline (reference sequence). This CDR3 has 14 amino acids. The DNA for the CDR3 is TGTGCCTGGAGCGAAGTGTTCGCGGGGGAGACCCAGTACTTC. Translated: CAWSEVFAGETQYF.

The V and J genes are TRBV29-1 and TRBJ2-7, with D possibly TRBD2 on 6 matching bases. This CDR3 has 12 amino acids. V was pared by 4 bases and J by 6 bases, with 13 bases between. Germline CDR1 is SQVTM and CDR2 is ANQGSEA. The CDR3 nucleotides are TGCAGCGTTGCCCTAGCGCTGGGCGAGCAGTACTTC. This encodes CSVALALGEQYF.